This TCR beta chain was identified during a study of siplizumab effects on memory and regulatory T cells. Study-wide findings and caveats: Memory T cells appeared less diverse than naive cells, which seemed to contribute substantially to alloresponse. Sequences below about 10^-5 frequency were poorly captured, and few alloreactive clones mapped to unstimulated subsets. Confirmatory evidence of suppressive function in proliferating siplizumab-culture Tregs was not obtained.

CDR3 length: 13 residues. Germline V gene data show CDR1 as SGDLS and CDR2 as YYNGEE. V was pared by 3 bases and J by 8 bases, with 14 bases between. Data came from immunoSEQ multiplex PCR; TCRdb stores just in-frame clones and leaves some out. The table records some 75,000 clones, 85% to 95% of them present only once. As to this clone: Its specificity is not known.

V usage is TRBV9 and J usage is TRBJ1-2; D unresolved. The sequenced sample was CD8+ T cells sorted from blood. The sequence was obtained from a human donor in good health. CDR3 coding DNA: TGTGCCAGCAGCGGGAGCGGGGAGGGCGGCTACACCTTC. It is translated as CASSGSGEGGYTF. Full variable domain (remainder filled in from reference TRBV9 and TRBJ1-2): DSGVTQTPKHLITATGQRVTLRCSPRSGDLSVYWYQQSLDQGLQFLIQYYNGEERAKGNILERFSAQQFPDLHSELNLSSLELGDSALYFCASSGSGEGGYTFGSGTRLTVV.